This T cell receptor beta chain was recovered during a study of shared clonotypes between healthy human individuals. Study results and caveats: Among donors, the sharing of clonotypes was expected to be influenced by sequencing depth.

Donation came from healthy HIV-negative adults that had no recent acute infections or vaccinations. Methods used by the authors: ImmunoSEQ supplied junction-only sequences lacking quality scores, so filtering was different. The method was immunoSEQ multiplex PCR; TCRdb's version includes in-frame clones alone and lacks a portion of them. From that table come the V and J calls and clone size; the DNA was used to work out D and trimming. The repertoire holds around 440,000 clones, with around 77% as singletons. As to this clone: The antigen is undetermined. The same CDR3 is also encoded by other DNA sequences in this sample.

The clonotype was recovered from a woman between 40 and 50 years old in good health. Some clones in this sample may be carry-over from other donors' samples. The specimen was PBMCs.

CDR3 in amino acids: CASSLGTGLNYGYTF. The CDR3, as DNA: TGTGCCAGCAGCTTGGGAACCGGGCTTAACTATGGCTACACCTTC. The chain uses TRBV5-6 and TRBJ1-2; D gene ambiguous. Germline V lookup: CDR1 SGHDT, CDR2 YYEEEE. This CDR3 has 15 amino acids. Between the trimmed V and J ends, which lost 0 bases and 1 base, there was a span of 10 bases.